One and the same sample provided the 8 T cell receptor beta chains below, sequenced in a study of cytomegalovirus exposure and HLA in healthy donors. PCR amplification relied on 60 Vbeta primers (plus 13 Jbeta primers). Assay used: immunoSEQ multiplex PCR; TCRdb lists only in-frame clones, some missing. In the table there are some 110,000 clones, about 73% of which are singletons. Sequencing was done on a sample of PBMCs. These receptors all stem from a woman in her 50s in good health and CMV-seropositive.

V usage is TRBV9 and J usage is TRBJ1-6, with D perhaps matching TRBD1 (5 bases). The ends were cut back, 4 bases at V and 5 bases at J, with 13 bases in the middle. Germline CDR1 is SGDLS and CDR2 is YYNGEE. This CDR3 spans 15 amino acids. The CDR3 coding sequence is TGTGCCAGCAGCCCGCAGGGTCAGAATAATTCACCCCTCCACTTT. This codes for CASSPQGQNNSPLHF.

This clone turned up a few times. The chain carries TRBV5-8 and TRBJ2-7; perhaps TRBD1 as D (5 bases). V dropped 0 bases and J dropped 2 bases, with 9 bases sitting between them. The CDR3 sequence is 14 residues long. CDR1 and CDR2 (germline): SGHTS, YDEGEE. The CDR3 coding sequence is TGTGCCAGCAGCTTGGCAGGGATGACCTACGAGCAGTACTTC. Translation: CASSLAGMTYEQYF.

This chain links TRBV29-1 with TRBJ1-2, with TRBD1 identical over 11 bases. V gave up 0 bases and J gave up 5 bases; unmatched junction bases: 5. Germline V lookup: CDR1 SQVTM, CDR2 ANQGSEA. The CDR3 is made up of 15 amino acids. The CDR3 protein is CSVEDHGTGGYGYTF. The DNA of the CDR3 is TGCAGCGTTGAAGATCATGGGACAGGGGGGTATGGCTACACCTTC. Full variable domain (outside the CDR3, taken from reference TRBV29-1 and TRBJ1-2): SAVISQKPSRDICQRGTSLTIQCQVDSQVTMMFWYRQQPGQSLTLIATANQGSEATYESGFVIDKFPISRPNLTFSTLTVSNMSPEDSSIYLCSVEDHGTGGYGYTFGSGTRLTVV.

This clone occurred many times. The chain uses TRBV5-5 and TRBJ2-1; TRBD1 might be the D (6 bases). CDR3 length: 15 residues. Germline CDR1 SGHKS, CDR2 YYEKEE (reference sequence). The ends were cut back, 5 bases at V and 8 bases at J, with 20 bases in the middle. CDR3 nucleotides: TGTGCCAGCAGACGTTCCGGGACACCTCTGGATGAGCAGTTCTTC. Residues: CASRRSGTPLDEQFF. The whole variable domain, remainder taken from reference TRBV5-5 and TRBJ2-1, is DAGVTQSPTHLIKTRGQQVTLRCSPISGHKSVSWYQQVLGQGPQFIFQYYEKEERGRGNFPDRFSARQFPNYSSELNVNALLLGDSALYLCASRRSGTPLDEQFFGPGTRLTVL.

DNA of the CDR3: TGCGCCAGCAGCCAAGATAGGGGCTCCTATAATTCACCCCTCCACTTT. It is translated as CASSQDRGSYNSPLHF. The chain uses TRBV4-3 and TRBJ1-6; a possible D gene is TRBD1 (5 bases). This CDR3 comprises 16 residues. V lost 0 bases and J 0 bases, leaving 6 bases between the germline ends. Germline assignment: CDR1 LGHNA and CDR2 YSLEER.

The chain employs TRBV14 and TRBJ1-6; 8 nucleotides line up with TRBD1. This CDR3 has 18 residues. Unmatched junction bases numbered 12, after V lost 0 bases and J lost 8 bases. Germline lookup yields CDR1 SGHDN and CDR2 FVKESK. CDR3 residues: CASSQEGGSDRGDSPLHF. CDR3 DNA sequence: TGTGCCAGCAGCCAAGAGGGGGGGAGCGACAGGGGAGATTCACCCCTCCACTTT.

The chain has TRBV7-9 and TRBJ2-7; a weak D match, TRBD1 (7 bases). V was cut by 3 bases and J by 4 bases, with 25 bases left in between. This CDR3 is 18 amino acids long. Germline V lookup: CDR1 SEHNR, CDR2 FQNEAQ (reference sequence). The CDR3 protein is CASSFGQGGLHPIYEQYF. CDR3 in DNA: TGTGCCAGCAGCTTTGGGCAGGGGGGCCTTCACCCAATTTACGAGCAGTACTTC.

This sequence joins TRBV15 and TRBJ2-5; TRBD2 agrees at 7 bases. This CDR3 contains 16 residues. Looked up from germline, CDR1 is LNHNV and CDR2 is YYDKDF (reference sequence). With V trimmed by 1 base and J by 1 base, 6 bases remained unmatched. The CDR3 sequence: CATSRAGGGSQETQYF. CDR3 DNA sequence: TGTGCCACCAGCAGAGCCGGGGGAGGGTCCCAAGAGACCCAGTACTTC.